This T cell receptor beta chain appears in the sequencing data of a study of beta chain features in type 1 diabetes. General observations from the study: Patients with type 1 diabetes showed fewer VDJ junction insertions and more deletions.

The V end lost 5 bases, the J end lost 8 bases, and 13 bases lay between the germline ends. Germline CDR1 and CDR2: SEHNR and FQNEAQ (reference sequence). This CDR3 region has 12 residues. Expressed TCRB transcripts got sequenced, as all isolated RNA was reverse transcribed. Generated by immunoSEQ multiplex PCR, the TCRdb table keeps only in-frame clones and is missing some. This table holds roughly 450,000 clones, approximately 13% found once. This clone was seen only a few times. Its antigen is unidentified. Sequencing used naive CD4+ T cells from blood. The clonotype was recovered from a man aged 30 to 45 in good health. The chain links TRBV7-9 to TRBJ2-7; tentative D call: TRBD1 (5 bases). The CDR3 protein is CASSQVQEKQYF. The CDR3 DNA sequence: TGTGCCAGCAGCCAAGTACAGGAGAAGCAGTACTTC.